This is a list of T cell receptor beta chains from one sample in a study of long-term antiretroviral therapy in people with HIV. Generated by immunoSEQ multiplex PCR, the TCRdb table keeps only in-frame clones and is missing some. The table shows roughly 25,000 clones, with around 83% occurring only once. Sequenced here: unsorted PBMCs, sampled 0.4 years after starting antiretroviral therapy. Source of these receptors: a middle-aged man with HIV. The CDR3 runs from the conserved cysteine through the conserved F or W. D genes are given only for firm matches. For some rows the clone size is stated as once, few or many, or as a class when expanded; others skip it.

v_gene	abundance	j_gene	d_gene	CDR3nt	CDR3aa
TRBV29-1	.	TRBJ2-5	.	TGCAGCGTTCGGCGGACTGATGAGACCCAGTACTTC	CSVRRTDETQYF
TRBV7-6	.	TRBJ1-5	TRBD1	TGTGCCAGCAGCCCAGGGGGCGGGGGTCAGCCCCAGCATTTT	CASSPGGGGQPQHF
TRBV15	.	TRBJ2-3	.	TGTGCCACTACGGGGGGCGGCACAGATACGCAGTATTTT	CATTGGGTDTQYF
TRBV11-3	.	TRBJ2-3	.	TGTGCCAGCAGTTTGGACAGCCGATCCGGGCATACGCAGTATTTT	CASSLDSRSGHTQYF
TRBV30	.	TRBJ1-1	TRBD1	TGTGCCTGGAGTGGGGGGGACAGGGAAACTGAAGCTTTCTTT	CAWSGGDRETEAFF
TRBV4-3	.	TRBJ2-1	.	TGCGCCAGCAGCCAAGTTGTGGACAATGAGCAGTTCTTC	CASSQVVDNEQFF
TRBV6-5	.	TRBJ1-1	TRBD1	TGTGCCAGCAGCCCTCCCAACAGGGGGAACACTGAAGCTTTCTTT	CASSPPNRGNTEAFF
TRBV23-1	.	TRBJ1-1	.	TGCGCCAGCAGTCAAACAGGGAGGGGCAACACTGAAGCTTTCTTT	CASSQTGRGNTEAFF
TRBV11-2	.	TRBJ1-1	.	TGTGCCAGCAGCTCAATAAGGGGGAACACTGAAGCTTTCTTT	CASSSIRGNTEAFF
TRBV5-8	.	TRBJ2-2	.	TGTGCCAGCAGCCGACTTTACACCGGGGAGCTGTTTTTT	CASSRLYTGELFF
TRBV7-9	medium-sized	TRBJ1-1	.	TGTGCCAGCAGGGCCCCGGGAGGGAACACTGAAGCTTTCTTT	CASRAPGGNTEAFF
TRBV7-3	.	TRBJ2-1	.	TGTGCCAGCAGCTTAGAAGACAATGAGCAGTTCTTC	CASSLEDNEQFF
TRBV5-1	few	TRBJ2-2	.	TGCGCCAGCAGCTTCCTTGGGGGCACCGGGGAGCTGTTTTTT	CASSFLGGTGELFF
TRBV25-1	once	TRBJ1-2	.	TGTGCCAGCAGTGAAACAGCAATCTATGGCTACACCTTC	CASSETAIYGYTF
TRBV6-1	.	TRBJ1-3	.	TGTGCCAGCAGTGTTACACCGTTCTCTGGAAACACCATATATTTT	CASSVTPFSGNTIYF
TRBV18	few	TRBJ1-6	.	TGTGCCAGCTCACCGGGGGGCCCCTATAATTCACCCCTCCACTTT	CASSPGGPYNSPLHF
TRBV28	.	TRBJ1-2	.	TGTGCCAGCAGTGTGTCTGGAGGCTACACCTTC	CASSVSGGYTF
TRBV11-2	.	TRBJ2-1	TRBD2	TGTGCCAGCAGCCCTGGCTTAGCGGGGGTTTACAATGAGCAGTTCTTC	CASSPGLAGVYNEQFF